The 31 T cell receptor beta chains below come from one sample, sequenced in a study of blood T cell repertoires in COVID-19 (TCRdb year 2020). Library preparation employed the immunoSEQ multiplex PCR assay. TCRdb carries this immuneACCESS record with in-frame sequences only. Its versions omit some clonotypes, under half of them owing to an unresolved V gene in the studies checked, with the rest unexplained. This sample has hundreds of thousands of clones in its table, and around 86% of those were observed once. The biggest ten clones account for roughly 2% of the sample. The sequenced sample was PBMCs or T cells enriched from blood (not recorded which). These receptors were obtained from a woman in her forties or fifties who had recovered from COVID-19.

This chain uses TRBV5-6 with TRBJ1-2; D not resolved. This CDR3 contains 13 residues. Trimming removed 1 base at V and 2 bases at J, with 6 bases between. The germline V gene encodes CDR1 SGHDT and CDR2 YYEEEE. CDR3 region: CASSLTENYGYTF. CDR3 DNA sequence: TGTGCCAGCAGCTTGACAGAGAACTATGGCTACACCTTC. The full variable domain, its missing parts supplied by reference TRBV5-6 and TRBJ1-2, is DAGVTQSPTHLIKTRGQQVTLRCSPKSGHDTVSWYQQALGQGPQFIFQYYEEEERQRGNFPDRFSGHQFPNYSSELNVNALLLGDSALYLCASSLTENYGYTFGSGTRLTVV.

Here the CDR3 reads CASSVHWNTEAFF. The CDR3, as DNA: TGTGCCAGCAGCGTCCATTGGAACACTGAAGCTTTCTTT. The J gene is TRBJ1-1, the V gene TRBV9, with D uncertain. The V gene's germline CDR1 is SGDLS and CDR2 YYNGEE. V was cut by 2 bases and J by 1 base, with 6 bases left in between. The CDR3 totals 13 residues.

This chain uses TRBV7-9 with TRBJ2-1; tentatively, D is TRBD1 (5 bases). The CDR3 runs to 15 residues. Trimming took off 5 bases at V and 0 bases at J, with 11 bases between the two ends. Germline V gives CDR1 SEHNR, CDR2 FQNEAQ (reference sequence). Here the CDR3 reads CASSGAGGSYNEQFF. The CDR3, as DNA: TGTGCCAGCAGCGGGGCCGGTGGCTCCTACAATGAGCAGTTCTTC.

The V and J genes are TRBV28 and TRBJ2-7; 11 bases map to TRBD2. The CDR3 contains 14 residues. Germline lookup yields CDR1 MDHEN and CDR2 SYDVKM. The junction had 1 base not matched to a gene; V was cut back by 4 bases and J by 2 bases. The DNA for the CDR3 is TGTGCCAGCAGTTCTAGCGGGAGGACCTACGAGCAGTACTTC. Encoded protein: CASSSSGRTYEQYF.

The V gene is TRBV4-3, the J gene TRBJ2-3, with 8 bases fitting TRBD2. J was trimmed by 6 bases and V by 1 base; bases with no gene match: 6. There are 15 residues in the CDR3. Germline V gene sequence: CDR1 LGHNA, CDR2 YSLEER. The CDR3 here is CASSQVSREGDTQYF. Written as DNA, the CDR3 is TGCGCCAGCAGCCAAGTGTCACGGGAGGGGGATACGCAGTATTTT.

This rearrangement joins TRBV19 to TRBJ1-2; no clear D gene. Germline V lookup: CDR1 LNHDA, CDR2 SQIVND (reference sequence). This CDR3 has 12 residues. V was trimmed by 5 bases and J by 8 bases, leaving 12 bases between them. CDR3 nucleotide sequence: TGTGCCAGTAGTTCTCTGGGCGACGGCTACACCTTC. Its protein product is CASSSLGDGYTF.

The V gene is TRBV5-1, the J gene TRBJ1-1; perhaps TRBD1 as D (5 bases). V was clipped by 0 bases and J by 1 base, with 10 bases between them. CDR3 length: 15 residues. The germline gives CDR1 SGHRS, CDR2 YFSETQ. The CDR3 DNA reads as TGCGCCAGCAGCTTGGCGTCAGGGTCGAACACTGAAGCTTTCTTT. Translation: CASSLASGSNTEAFF.

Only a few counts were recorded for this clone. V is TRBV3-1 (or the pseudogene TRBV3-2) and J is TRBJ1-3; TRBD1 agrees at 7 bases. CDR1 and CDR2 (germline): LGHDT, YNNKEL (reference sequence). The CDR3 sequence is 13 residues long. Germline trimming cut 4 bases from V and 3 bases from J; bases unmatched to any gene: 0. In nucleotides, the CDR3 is TGTGCCAGCAGCCGACAGGGTGGAAACACCATATATTTT. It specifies CASSRQGGNTIYF.

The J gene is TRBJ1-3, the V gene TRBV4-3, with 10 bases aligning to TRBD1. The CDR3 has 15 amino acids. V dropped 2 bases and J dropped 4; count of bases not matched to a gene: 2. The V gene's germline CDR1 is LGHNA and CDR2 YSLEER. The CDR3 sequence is CASSQWTGGGNTIYF. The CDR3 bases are TGCGCCAGCAGCCAATGGACAGGGGGAGGAAACACCATATATTTT.

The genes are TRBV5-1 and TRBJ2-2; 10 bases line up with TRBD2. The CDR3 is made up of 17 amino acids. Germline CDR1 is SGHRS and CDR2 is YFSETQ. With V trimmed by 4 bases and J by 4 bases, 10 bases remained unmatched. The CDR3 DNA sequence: TGCGCCAGCAGCGCTGGTCCTAGCGGGAGTATCACCGGGGAGCTGTTTTTT. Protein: CASSAGPSGSITGELFF.

The CDR3 is CASSHLRGRSEKLFF. The DNA for the CDR3 is TGCGCCAGCAGCCACTTAAGGGGCAGGAGTGAAAAACTGTTTTTT. The rearrangement uses TRBV4-1 and TRBJ1-4, with D tentatively TRBD1 (5 bases). This CDR3 is built from 15 residues. Germline V lookup: CDR1 MGHRA, CDR2 YSYEKL. V was trimmed by 3 bases and J by 7 bases, leaving 15 bases between them.

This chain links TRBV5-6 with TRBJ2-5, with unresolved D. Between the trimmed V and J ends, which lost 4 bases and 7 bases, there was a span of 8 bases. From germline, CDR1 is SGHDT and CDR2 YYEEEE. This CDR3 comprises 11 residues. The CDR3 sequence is CASSRTLTQYF. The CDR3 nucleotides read TGTGCCAGCAGCCGAACATTGACCCAGTACTTC.

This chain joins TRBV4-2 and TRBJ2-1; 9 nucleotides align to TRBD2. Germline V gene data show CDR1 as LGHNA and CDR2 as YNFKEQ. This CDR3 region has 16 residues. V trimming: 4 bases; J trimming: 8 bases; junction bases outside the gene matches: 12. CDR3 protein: CASSPQGSGSVYEQFF. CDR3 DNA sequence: TGTGCCAGCAGCCCCCAGGGTAGCGGGAGCGTCTATGAGCAGTTCTTC.

CDR3 nucleotides: TGTGCCAGCAGCTTAGATCGGAGGTATGGTAGCAATCAGCCCCAGCATTTT. This gives the protein CASSLDRRYGSNQPQHF. This sequence joins TRBV7-2 and TRBJ1-5; the D is unclear. The CDR3 is 17 amino acids. In germline, CDR1 is SGHTA, CDR2 FQGNSA. V was trimmed by 1 base and J by 0 bases, leaving 13 bases between them.

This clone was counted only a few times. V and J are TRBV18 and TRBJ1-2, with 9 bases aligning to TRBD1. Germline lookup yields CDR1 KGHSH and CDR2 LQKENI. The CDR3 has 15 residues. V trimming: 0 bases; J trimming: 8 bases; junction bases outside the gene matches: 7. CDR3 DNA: TGTGCCAGCTCACCACCGGGGGACAGGGTCAGCGGCTACACCTTC. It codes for CASSPPGDRVSGYTF.

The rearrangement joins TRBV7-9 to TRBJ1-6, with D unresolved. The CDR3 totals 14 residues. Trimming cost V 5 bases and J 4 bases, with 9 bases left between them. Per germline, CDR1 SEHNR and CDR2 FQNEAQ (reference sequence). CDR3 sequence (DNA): TGTGCCAGCAGCATCACAGAATATAATTCACCCCTCCACTTT. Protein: CASSITEYNSPLHF.

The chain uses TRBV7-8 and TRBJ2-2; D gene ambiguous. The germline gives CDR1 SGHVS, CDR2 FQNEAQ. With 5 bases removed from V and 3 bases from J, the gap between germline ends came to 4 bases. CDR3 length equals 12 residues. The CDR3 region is CASSPYTGELFF. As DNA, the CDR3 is TGTGCCAGCAGCCCTTACACCGGGGAGCTGTTTTTT. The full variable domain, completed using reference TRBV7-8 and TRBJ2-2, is GAGVSQSPRYKVAKRGQDVALRCDPISGHVSLFWYQQALGQGPEFLTYFQNEAQLDKSGLPSDRFFAERPEGSVSTLKIQRTQQEDSAVYLCASSPYTGELFFGEGSRLTVL.

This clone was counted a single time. CDR3 sequence: CASSQEMEEAAAFF. The CDR3 DNA sequence: TGCGCCAGCAGCCAAGAAATGGAGGAGGCGGCAGCTTTCTTT. This chain uses TRBV4-1 with TRBJ1-1, with unresolved D. V dropped 0 bases and J dropped 10 bases, with 15 bases sitting between them. The CDR3 has 14 amino acids. From germline, CDR1 is MGHRA and CDR2 YSYEKL.

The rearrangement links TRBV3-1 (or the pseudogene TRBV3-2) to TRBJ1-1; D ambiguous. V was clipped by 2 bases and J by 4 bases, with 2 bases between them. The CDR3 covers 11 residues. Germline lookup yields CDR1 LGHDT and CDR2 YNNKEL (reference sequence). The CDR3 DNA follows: TGTGCCAGCAGCCAACGCACTGAAGCTTTCTTT. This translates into CASSQRTEAFF.

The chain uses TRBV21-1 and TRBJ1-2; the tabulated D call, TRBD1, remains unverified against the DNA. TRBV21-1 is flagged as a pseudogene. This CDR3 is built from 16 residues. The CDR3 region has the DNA TGTGCCAGCAGCCCCCCTTTGCCCCAGGGAAACTATGGCTACACCTTC. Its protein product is CASSPPLPQGNYGYTF.

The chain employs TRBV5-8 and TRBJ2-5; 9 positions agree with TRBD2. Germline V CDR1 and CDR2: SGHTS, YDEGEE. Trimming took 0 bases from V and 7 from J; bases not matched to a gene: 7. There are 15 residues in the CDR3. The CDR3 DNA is TGTGCCAGCAGCTTGGCCCTAGCGGGACTTTCGACCCAGTACTTC. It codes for CASSLALAGLSTQYF.

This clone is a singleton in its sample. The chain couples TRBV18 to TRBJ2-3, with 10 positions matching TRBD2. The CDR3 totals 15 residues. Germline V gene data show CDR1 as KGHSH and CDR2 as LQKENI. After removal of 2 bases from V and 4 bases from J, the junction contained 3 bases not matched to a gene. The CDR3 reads CASSPGLAGADTQYF. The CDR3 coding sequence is TGTGCCAGCTCACCAGGGCTAGCGGGAGCAGATACGCAGTATTTT.

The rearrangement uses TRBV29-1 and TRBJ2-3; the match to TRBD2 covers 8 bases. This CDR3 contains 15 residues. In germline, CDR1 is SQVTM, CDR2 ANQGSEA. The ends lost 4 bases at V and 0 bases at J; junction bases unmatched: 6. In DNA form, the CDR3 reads TGCAGCGTTGTACGTAGCGGGATAAGCACAGATACGCAGTATTTT. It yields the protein CSVVRSGISTDTQYF.

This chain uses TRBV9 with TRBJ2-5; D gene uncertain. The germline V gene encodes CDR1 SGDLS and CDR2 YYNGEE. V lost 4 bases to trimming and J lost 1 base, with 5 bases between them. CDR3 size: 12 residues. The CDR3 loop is CASSNFQETQYF. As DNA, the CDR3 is TGTGCCAGCAGCAACTTCCAAGAGACCCAGTACTTC.

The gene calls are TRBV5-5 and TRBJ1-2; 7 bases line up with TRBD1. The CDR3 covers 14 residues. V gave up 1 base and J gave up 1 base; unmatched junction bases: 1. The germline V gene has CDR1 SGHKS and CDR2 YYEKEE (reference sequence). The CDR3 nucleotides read TGTGCCAGCAGCTTGACAGGGGATAACTATGGCTACACCTTC. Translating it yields CASSLTGDNYGYTF.

CDR3 DNA sequence: TGTGCCAGTAGAGACAGTGACGAGCAGTACTTC. As protein: CASRDSDEQYF. V usage is TRBV19 and J usage is TRBJ2-7; possible D gene TRBD1, 5 bases. Trimming shortened V by 6 bases and J by 5 bases, and 8 bases separated the two germline ends. CDR3 size: 11 residues. The V gene's germline CDR1 is LNHDA and CDR2 SQIVND (reference sequence).

CDR3 bases: TGTGCCAGCAGTTACTCGTTGGGAGCGGGGACCCAGTACTTC. It codes for CASSYSLGAGTQYF. The chain is built from TRBV6-5 and TRBJ2-5; maybe TRBD2 (6 bases). Germline CDR1 reads MNHEY; CDR2 reads SVGAGI. Trimming stripped 0 bases from V and 7 bases from J, with 12 bases between. CDR3 length: 14 amino acids.

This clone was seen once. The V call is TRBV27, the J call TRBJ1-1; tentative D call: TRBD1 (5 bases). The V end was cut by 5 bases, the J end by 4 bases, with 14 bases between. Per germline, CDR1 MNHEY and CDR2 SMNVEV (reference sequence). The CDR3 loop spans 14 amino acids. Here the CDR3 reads CASSPTPGGTEAFF. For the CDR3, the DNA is TGTGCCAGCAGTCCAACCCCCGGGGGCACTGAAGCTTTCTTT.

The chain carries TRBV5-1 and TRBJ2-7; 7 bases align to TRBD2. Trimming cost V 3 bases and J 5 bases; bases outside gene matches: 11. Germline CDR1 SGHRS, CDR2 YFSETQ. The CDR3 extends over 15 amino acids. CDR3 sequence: CASSWGEGGLHEQYF. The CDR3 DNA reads TGCGCCAGCAGCTGGGGAGAGGGAGGGTTGCACGAGCAGTACTTC.

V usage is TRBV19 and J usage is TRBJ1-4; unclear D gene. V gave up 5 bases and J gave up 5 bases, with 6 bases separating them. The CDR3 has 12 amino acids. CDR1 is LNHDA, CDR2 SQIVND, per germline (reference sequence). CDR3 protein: CASSSANEKLFF. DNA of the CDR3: TGTGCCAGTAGTTCCGCGAATGAAAAACTGTTTTTT.

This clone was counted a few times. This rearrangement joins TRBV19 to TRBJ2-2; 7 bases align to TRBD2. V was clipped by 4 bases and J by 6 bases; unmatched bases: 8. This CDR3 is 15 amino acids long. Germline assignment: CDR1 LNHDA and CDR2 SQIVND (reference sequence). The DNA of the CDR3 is TGTGCCAGTAGTAGGGAGGGGAGGGCCGCCGGGGAGCTGTTTTTT. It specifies CASSREGRAAGELFF.